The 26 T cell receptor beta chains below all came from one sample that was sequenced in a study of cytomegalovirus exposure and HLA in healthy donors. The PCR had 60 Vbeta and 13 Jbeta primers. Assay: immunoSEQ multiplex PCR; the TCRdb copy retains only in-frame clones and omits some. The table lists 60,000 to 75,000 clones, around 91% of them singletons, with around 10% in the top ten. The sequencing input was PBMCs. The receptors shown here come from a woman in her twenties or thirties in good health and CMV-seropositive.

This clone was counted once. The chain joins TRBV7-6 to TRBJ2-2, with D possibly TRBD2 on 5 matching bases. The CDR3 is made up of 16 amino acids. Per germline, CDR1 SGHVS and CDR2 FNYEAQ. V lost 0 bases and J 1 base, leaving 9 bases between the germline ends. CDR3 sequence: CASSLAGAWNTGELFF. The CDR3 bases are TGTGCCAGCAGCTTAGCGGGAGCCTGGAACACCGGGGAGCTGTTTTTT. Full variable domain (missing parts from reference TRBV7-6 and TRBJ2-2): GAGVSQSPRYKVTKRGQDVALRCDPISGHVSLYWYRQALGQGPEFLTYFNYEAQQDKSGLPNDRFSAERPEGSISTLTIQRTEQRDSAMYRCASSLAGAWNTGELFFGEGSRLTVL.

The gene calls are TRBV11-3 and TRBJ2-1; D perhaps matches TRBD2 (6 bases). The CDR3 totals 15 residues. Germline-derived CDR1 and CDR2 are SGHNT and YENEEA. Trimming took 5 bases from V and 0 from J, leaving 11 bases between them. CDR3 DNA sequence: TGTGCCAGCAGCGTCCGGGGAGGCTCCTACAATGAGCAGTTCTTC. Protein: CASSVRGGSYNEQFF. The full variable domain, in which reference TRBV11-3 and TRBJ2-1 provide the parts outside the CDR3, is EAGVVQSPRYKIIEKKQPVAFWCNPISGHNTLYWYLQNLGQGPELLIRYENEEAVDDSQLPKDRFSAERLKGVDSTLKIQPAELGDSAVYLCASSVRGGSYNEQFFGPGTRLTVL.

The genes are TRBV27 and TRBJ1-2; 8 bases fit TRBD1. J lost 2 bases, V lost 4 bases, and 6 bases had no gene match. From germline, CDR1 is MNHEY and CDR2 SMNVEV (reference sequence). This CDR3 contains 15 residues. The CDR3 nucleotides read TGTGCCAGCAGTTCCGGACAGGGTAGAAACTATGGCTACACCTTC. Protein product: CASSSGQGRNYGYTF.

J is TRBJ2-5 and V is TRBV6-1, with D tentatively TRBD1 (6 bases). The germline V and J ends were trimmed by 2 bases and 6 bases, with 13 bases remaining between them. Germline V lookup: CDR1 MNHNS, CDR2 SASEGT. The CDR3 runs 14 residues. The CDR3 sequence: CASSETGSKKTQYF. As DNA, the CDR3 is TGTGCCAGCAGTGAAACAGGGTCGAAAAAGACCCAGTACTTC.

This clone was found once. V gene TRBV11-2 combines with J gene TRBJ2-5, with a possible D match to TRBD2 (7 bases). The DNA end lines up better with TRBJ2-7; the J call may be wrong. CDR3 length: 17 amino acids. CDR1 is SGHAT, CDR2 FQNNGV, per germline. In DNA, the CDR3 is TGTGCCAGCAGCTCCCCCCGGGGGGCTTCCAGGCTCTACGAGCAGTACTTC. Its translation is CASSSPRGASRLYEQYF.

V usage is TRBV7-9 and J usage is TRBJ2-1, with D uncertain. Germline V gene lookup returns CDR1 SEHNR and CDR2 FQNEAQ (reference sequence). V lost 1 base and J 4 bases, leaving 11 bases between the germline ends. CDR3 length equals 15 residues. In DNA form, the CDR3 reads TGTGCCAGCAGCTTAGGACTGGCTAGGTACAATGAGCAGTTCTTC. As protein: CASSLGLARYNEQFF.

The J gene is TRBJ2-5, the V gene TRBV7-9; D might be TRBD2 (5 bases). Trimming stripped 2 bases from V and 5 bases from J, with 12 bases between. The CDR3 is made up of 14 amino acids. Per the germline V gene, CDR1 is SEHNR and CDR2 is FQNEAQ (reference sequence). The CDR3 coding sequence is TGTGCCAGCAGCTTATTTTTGGAGCGGGAGACCCAGTACTTC. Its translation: CASSLFLERETQYF.

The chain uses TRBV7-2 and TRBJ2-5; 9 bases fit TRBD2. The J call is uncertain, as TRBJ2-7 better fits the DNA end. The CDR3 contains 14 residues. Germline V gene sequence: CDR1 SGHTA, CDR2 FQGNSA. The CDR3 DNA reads TGTGCCAGCAGCTATATTAGCGGGAGCTACGAGCAGTACTTC. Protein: CASSYISGSYEQYF.

The CDR3 here is CASSLGSGRGTYEQYF. CDR3 in DNA: TGTGCCAGCAGCTTGGGGAGTGGGAGAGGGACCTACGAGCAGTACTTC. This rearrangement joins TRBV5-5 to TRBJ2-7; perhaps TRBD2 as D (5 bases). The CDR3 length is 16 residues. Trimming removed 0 bases at V and 2 bases at J, with 15 bases between. The germline V gene encodes CDR1 SGHKS and CDR2 YYEKEE (reference sequence). Combining the CDR3 with reference TRBV5-5 and TRBJ2-7 gives the whole variable domain DAGVTQSPTHLIKTRGQQVTLRCSPISGHKSVSWYQQVLGQGPQFIFQYYEKEERGRGNFPDRFSARQFPNYSSELNVNALLLGDSALYLCASSLGSGRGTYEQYFGPGTRLTVT.

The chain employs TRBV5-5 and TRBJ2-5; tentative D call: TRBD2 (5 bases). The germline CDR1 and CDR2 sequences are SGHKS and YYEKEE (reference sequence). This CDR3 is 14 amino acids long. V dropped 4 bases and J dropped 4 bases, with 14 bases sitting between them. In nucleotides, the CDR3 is TGTGCCAGCAGCCATCCGGCGGGCGGAGAGACCCAGTACTTC. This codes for CASSHPAGGETQYF.

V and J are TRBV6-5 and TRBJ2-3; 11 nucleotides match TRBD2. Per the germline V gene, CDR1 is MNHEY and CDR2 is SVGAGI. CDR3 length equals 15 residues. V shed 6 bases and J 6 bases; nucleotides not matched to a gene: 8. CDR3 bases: TGTGCCAGCAGATTAGCGGGAGGGCCTTGGGATACGCAGTATTTT. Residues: CASRLAGGPWDTQYF.

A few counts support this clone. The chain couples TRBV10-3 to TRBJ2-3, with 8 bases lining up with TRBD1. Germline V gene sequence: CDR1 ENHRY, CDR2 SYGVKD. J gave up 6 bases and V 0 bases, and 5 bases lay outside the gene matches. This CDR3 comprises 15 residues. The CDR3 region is CAISESTGVRDTQYF. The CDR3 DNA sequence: TGTGCCATCAGTGAGTCGACAGGGGTTCGGGATACGCAGTATTTT.

The CDR3 nucleotides read TGTGCCAGCAGCCTTTCGGGGACTCCAGGGGATACGCAGTATTTT. This gives the protein CASSLSGTPGDTQYF. The rearrangement joins TRBV4-2 to TRBJ2-3; a weak D match, TRBD2 (6 bases). V lost 4 bases and J lost 6, with 17 bases in between. Germline CDR1 is LGHNA and CDR2 is YNFKEQ. The CDR3 runs 15 residues.

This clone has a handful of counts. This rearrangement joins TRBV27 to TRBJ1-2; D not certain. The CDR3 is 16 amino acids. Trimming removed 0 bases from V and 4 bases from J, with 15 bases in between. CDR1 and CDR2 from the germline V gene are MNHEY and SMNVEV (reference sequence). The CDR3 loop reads CASSLSFREVPYGYTF. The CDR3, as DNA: TGTGCCAGCAGTTTATCTTTTAGGGAGGTACCCTATGGCTACACCTTC.

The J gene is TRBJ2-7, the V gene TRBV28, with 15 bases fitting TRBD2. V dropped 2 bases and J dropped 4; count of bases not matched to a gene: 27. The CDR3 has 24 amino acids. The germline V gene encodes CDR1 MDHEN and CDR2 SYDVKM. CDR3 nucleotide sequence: TGTGCCAGCAGTTTACTCGGTGGGGACAGGCAAACCGGGACTAGCGGGAGGAAGGGATACGAGCAGTACTTC. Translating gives CASSLLGGDRQTGTSGRKGYEQYF.

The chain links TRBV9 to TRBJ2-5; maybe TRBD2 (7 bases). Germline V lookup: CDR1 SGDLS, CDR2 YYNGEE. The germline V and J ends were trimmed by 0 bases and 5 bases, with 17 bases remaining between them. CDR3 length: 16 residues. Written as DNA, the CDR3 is TGTGCCAGCAGCGTAGATCGGGGAGGGGGTTGGGAGACCCAGTACTTC. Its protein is CASSVDRGGGWETQYF.

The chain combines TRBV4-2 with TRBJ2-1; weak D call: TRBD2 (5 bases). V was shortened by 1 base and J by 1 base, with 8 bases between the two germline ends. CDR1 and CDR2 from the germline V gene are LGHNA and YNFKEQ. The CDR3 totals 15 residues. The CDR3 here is CASSQGKRSYNEQFF. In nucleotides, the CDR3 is TGTGCCAGCAGCCAAGGGAAGCGGTCCTACAATGAGCAGTTCTTC.

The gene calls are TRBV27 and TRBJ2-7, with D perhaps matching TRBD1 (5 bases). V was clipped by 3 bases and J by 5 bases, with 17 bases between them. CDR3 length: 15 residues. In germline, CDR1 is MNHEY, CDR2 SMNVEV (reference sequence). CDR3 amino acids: CASSLSLLQGHEQYF. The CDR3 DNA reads TGTGCCAGCAGTTTGTCTCTCCTTCAGGGTCACGAGCAGTACTTC.

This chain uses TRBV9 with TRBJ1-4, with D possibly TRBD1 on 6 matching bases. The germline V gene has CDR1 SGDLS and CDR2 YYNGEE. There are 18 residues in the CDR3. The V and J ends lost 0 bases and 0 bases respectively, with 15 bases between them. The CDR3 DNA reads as TGTGCCAGCAGCGTAGGGGGCGGGGGGCCTCCAACTAATGAAAAACTGTTTTTT. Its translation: CASSVGGGGPPTNEKLFF.

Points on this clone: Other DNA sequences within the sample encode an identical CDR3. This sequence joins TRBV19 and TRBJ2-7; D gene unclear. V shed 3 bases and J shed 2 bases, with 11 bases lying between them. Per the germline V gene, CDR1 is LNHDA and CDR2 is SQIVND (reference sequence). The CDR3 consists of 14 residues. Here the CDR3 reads CASSISRVPYEQYF. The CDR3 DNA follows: TGTGCCAGTAGTATCTCCCGGGTGCCCTACGAGCAGTACTTC. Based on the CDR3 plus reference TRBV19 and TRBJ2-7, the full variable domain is DGGITQSPKYLFRKEGQNVTLSCEQNLNHDAMYWYRQDPGQGLRLIYYSQIVNDFQKGDIAEGYSVSREKKESFPLTVTSAQKNPTAFYLCASSISRVPYEQYFGPGTRLTVT.

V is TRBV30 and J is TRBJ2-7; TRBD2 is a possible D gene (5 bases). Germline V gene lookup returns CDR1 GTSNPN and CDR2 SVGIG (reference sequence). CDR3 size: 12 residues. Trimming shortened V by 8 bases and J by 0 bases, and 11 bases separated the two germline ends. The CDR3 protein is CAAASGSYEQYF. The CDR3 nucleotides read TGTGCCGCTGCCAGCGGCTCCTACGAGCAGTACTTC.

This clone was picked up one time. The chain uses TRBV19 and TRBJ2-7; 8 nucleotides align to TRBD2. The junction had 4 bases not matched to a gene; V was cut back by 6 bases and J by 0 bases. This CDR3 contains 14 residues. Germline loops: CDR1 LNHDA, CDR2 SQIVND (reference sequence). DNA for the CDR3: TGTGCCAGTAGAAGCGGGAGTCCCTCCTACGAGCAGTACTTC. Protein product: CASRSGSPSYEQYF.

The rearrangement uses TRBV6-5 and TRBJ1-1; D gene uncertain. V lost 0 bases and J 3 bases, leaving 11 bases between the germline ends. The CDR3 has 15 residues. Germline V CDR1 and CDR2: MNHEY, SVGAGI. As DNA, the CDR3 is TGTGCCAGCAGTTACTCGGCCAGGAGGGACACTGAAGCTTTCTTT. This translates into CASSYSARRDTEAFF.

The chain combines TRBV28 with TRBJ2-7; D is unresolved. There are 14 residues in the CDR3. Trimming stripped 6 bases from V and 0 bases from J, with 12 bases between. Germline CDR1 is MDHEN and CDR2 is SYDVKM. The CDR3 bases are TGTGCCAGCAGACCTACTTGGGCCTCCTACGAGCAGTACTTC. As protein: CASRPTWASYEQYF.

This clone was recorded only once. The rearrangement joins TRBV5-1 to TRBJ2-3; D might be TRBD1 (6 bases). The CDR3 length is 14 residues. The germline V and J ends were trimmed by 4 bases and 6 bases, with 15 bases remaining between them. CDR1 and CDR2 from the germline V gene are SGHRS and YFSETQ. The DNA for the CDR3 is TGCGCCAGCAGCCACCAGGGGCAGGGGGATACGCAGTATTTT. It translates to CASSHQGQGDTQYF.

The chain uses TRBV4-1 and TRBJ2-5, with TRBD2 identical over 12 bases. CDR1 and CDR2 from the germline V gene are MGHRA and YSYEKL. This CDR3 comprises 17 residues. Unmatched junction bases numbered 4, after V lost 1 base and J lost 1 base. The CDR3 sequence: CASSQGLAGGVQETQYF. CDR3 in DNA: TGCGCCAGCAGCCAAGGGCTAGCGGGAGGGGTCCAAGAGACCCAGTACTTC.